This T cell receptor (beta chain) was recovered during a study of blood T cells in healthy people across ages. The V gene's germline CDR1 is SEHNR and CDR2 FQNEAQ (reference sequence). The CDR3 runs 15 residues. Trimming shortened V by 1 base and J by 4 bases, and 13 bases separated the two germline ends. Primed by a sample-barcoded 5' primer and a J-beta primer mix, a second PCR proceeded for 7 to 11 cycles. In TCRdb, the 5' RACE reads were re-called with MiXCR into one record per CDR3 protein. The data hold about 640,000 distinct CDR3 sequences, with about 53% observed a single time. Per-sample yields of isolated PBMCs were at least 6 million.

The receptor was derived from a man aged 60-69 years in good health. Sequencing was carried out using blood. The chain is built from TRBV7-9 and TRBJ2-5; D remains unclear. The CDR3 sequence is CASSLGRLVTETQYF. CDR3 nucleotides: TGTGCCAGCAGCTTAGGGCGGCTAGTTACAGAGACCCAGTACTTC.